This TCR beta chain is from a study of cytomegalovirus exposure and HLA in healthy donors (dated by TCRdb to about 2017). Concerning the study at large: According to an earlier analysis of 587 of the donors, some 180 million T cells yielded approximately 120 million unique TCR beta sequences and 276 Gb of sequence data. An early release that covered approximately 600 HLA-typed donors contained around 330 gigabases of sequencing data and 80 million or so unique TCR sequences. Among the roughly 400 genotyped donors, under 90% belonged to the genetic ancestry cluster associated with self-reported Caucasian donors. The study aimed to test whether cataloging public T cell receptors could reveal signatures of past pathogen exposure. The study profiled the T cell repertoires of about 640 subjects by immunosequencing and related them to cytomegalovirus serostatus. A separate validation cohort of 100 to 150 different subjects was used in addition to the roughly 720-subject first cohort. To predict cytomegalovirus infection status, the study combined high-throughput TCR immunosequencing, statistical association of individual TCRs with disease status, and machine learning. To study patterns of TCR occurrence, a later analysis re-analyzed previously published TCR beta repertoires from 650 to 750 donors and added high-resolution HLA genotyping. In the later analysis, no new phenotypic data were used to find candidate immune exposures; instead, reliance was placed on TCR beta sequences and their occurrence across donors. In an earlier analysis of 550 to 700 of the donors, high-throughput TCR beta sequencing was used to judge whether each TCR beta V gene segment behaved as functional or pseudogenic. Donor age, sex, ethnicity and CMV serostatus were collected together with the repertoire data. A later genetic analysis took genome-wide SNP genotypes for about three fifths of the roughly 670 donors and used that subset as a discovery cohort. Every repertoire in the discovery cohort had been generated on one and the same sequencing platform. Class I and class II HLA loci were covered by the typing at four-digit resolution. The number of donors typed differed by locus, with about 629-640 for A, B, C, DRB1 and DQB1, 522 for DQA1, 606 for DPA1, and around 430 for DPB1. Several DR-DQ haplotypes were handled as single units for association and clustering because linkage in the cohort was strong. Among a few hundred genotyped donors of the cohort, an average of 235,054 unique TCR beta nucleotide sequences were sequenced per donor, roughly 18% of them non-productive.

On this clone itself: No antigen is known for it. Base qualities are not recorded, but no much larger clone differs from it by a single base.

The cohort comprised 710 or so healthy bone marrow donors. At the time of sampling, every cohort member was nominally healthy, though immune exposures that went unrecorded were likely present. The donor was CMV seronegative and belonged to the group of 380 or so seronegative cohort members. Every donor gave a peripheral blood sample, and the peripheral blood mononuclear cells from that sample were used for TCR beta sequencing. The Qiagen DNeasy Blood Extraction Kit was used to extract genomic DNA from the blood cell samples. General study outcomes and caveats: Most CMV-associated TCR beta chains appeared to be HLA-restricted in a later analysis, and the HLA associations seemed to be driven largely by CMV exposure. In both the original and validation cohorts, the classifier was reported to diagnose cytomegalovirus status with high specificity and sensitivity. According to a later analysis, TCR association rates differed among HLA loci, with DRB1 alleles showing the most associated TCRs and HLA-C alleles showing the fewest. Because HLA typing was missing for some donors at each locus, association tests included only the typed subset. Most TCR sequences were seen in very few donors, while some public TCRs were found in many individuals. When HLA alleles, especially DR and DQ, strongly co-occurred, TCR associations were difficult to assign to individual alleles. At a false discovery rate of 0.05, a later analysis linked under 20,000 TCR beta sequences to specific HLA alleles. The study gave a list of 150 to 200 TCR beta chains associated with cytomegalovirus. The sequencing pipeline was judged likely to have produced a cluster of highly shared sequence variants as a technical artifact. CMV serostatus was the only immune exposure information available for the cohort. It was suggested by the authors that the approach could potentially be generalized to other disease states and immunological phenotypes. A later analysis found that HLA-associated TCR beta chains were more clonally expanded and had lower generation probabilities than equally common non-associated chains. Roughly uniform sequencing depth across donors was assumed in presence/absence analyses, although this assumption may not hold. V-gene and J-gene trimming of TCR beta chains was associated with a missense DCLRE1C variant in a later genetic analysis, and the association was replicated in an independent cohort. In vitro tests confirmed that a few of the cytomegalovirus-associated TCR beta chains recognize cytomegalovirus antigens. Only TCR beta chains were sequenced in this cohort, and the absence of alpha or paired-chain data limited detectable features. In an earlier analysis of 500 to 650 of the donors, most TCR beta V segments appeared in productive rearrangements about 87% or about 30% of the time, broadly matching IMGT annotations. The earlier analysis of nearly 600 of the donors excluded approximately 15 rarely observed V segments, including chromosome 9 orphons, because counts were too low. According to a later analysis, parvovirus B19, influenza, CMV and Epstein-Barr virus appeared linked to several top co-occurrence clusters. Linkage disequilibrium might explain the correlated functional status among segregating V segments, but an unknown experimental factor could not be excluded. According to a later genetic analysis, donors in an Asian-associated ancestry cluster had fewer N-insertions in productive TCRs than the approximately 630-donor mean. A further reported finding was that TCR beta sequences accurately predicted the HLA-A and HLA-B alleles for most subjects in the first cohort.

Libraries were prepared through the immunoSEQ multiplex PCR assay. For the multiplex PCR, a mixture combining 60 forward primers for TCR Vbeta segments and 13 reverse primers for TCR Jbeta segments was used. A multiplex PCR assay on genomic DNA amplified the CDR3 region of rearranged TCR beta genes. On the Illumina HiSeq System, the amplified TCR beta libraries were sequenced as 87-base-pair reads. The source study handled its data this way. In a later analysis, tens of millions of unique TCR beta chains were counted across the approximately 620 repertoires, and approximately 11 million of these chains were shared by at least two donors. Raw reads were error-corrected and collapsed into unique sequences with a nearest-neighbor algorithm that merged closely related sequences to remove PCR and sequencing errors. V, D and J gene segments were assigned by aligning CDR3 sequences to IMGT reference sequences. For a sequence to be retained, a match of at least six nucleotides was required to both a V gene segment and a J gene segment. A rearrangement counted as productive if the CDR3 had no stop codons and remained in frame with V and J, and every other rearrangement counted as non-productive. CDR3 was defined according to IMGT convention as the region running from the second conserved V-encoded cysteine to the conserved J-encoded phenylalanine. Sequences without an unambiguous match to a single V gene segment were excluded from the earlier analysis of about 630 of the donors. In an earlier analysis of approximately 590 of the donors, a V segment was called functional when productive rearrangements were above 56.7%, and segregating when the standard deviation between donors exceeded 5%. A statistical classification framework was developed to diagnose cytomegalovirus status using the catalog of TCR beta chain sequences. In a later analysis, TCR nucleotide sequences were compared against IMGT/GENE-DB human TR gene sequences so that V and J genes could be assigned. A later analysis assigned CDR3 sequences and most-parsimonious VDJ recombination scenarios with the TCRdist pipeline. A later analysis defined each TCR beta chain by its CDR3 amino acid sequence plus V-gene family, and excluded reads lacking a unique V-gene family. As a way to deal with suspected cross-contamination and a sequencing artifact, a later analysis dropped 640 or so nucleotide sequences that were highly shared and had low generation probability. For each public chain, a later analysis derived a clonal expansion index from normalized ranks of inferred template counts within each repertoire. In a later analysis, generation probabilities were computed with a VDJ recombination model fitted to out-of-frame rearrangements, and the resulting probabilities were checked against IGoR. In a later analysis, hypergeometric tests were used to score TCR-TCR, TCR-HLA and TCR-CMV co-occurrence, with a repertoire-size bias correction applied to TCR pairs. In a later analysis, false discovery rates were estimated by permuting HLA or CMV assignments 20 times. A later analysis grouped co-occurring TCRs with DBSCAN, adding TCRdist sequence similarity when clustering within HLA-allele-positive subsets. Repertoires with fewer than 30,000 or more than 120,000 public chains were left out of co-occurrence clustering, as were five repertoires with anomalous nucleotide sharing. The table was pulled from immuneACCESS by TCRdb, which kept in-frame rearrangements only. Such tables lose some clones; where checked, under half of the loss comes from unresolved V genes, and the rest has no known cause. The V and J calls and clone size come from that table; D and trimming were worked out from the DNA. In all, the sample holds under 200,000 clones, and roughly 73% of those were seen once. The ten largest clones capture over 3% of the sample.

The TCR originated in a female donor in good health and CMV-seronegative. The material sequenced was PBMCs.

The CDR3 loop reads CASSQFGTGGTEAFF. The DNA sequence is given as TGTGCCAGCAGTCAGTTCGGGACAGGGGGCACTGAAGCTTTCTTT. The chain couples TRBV28 to TRBJ1-1; TRBD1 matches 11 bases in the middle. The germline V gene specifies MDHEN as CDR1 and SYDVKM as CDR2. From V the trimming removes 5 bases and from J it removes 4 bases, while the gene matches leave 6 bases of the junction unaccounted for. The CDR3 goes from the cysteine to the phenylalanine over 15 residues. The DNA shown is the 45-base CDR3, in frame from base 1.